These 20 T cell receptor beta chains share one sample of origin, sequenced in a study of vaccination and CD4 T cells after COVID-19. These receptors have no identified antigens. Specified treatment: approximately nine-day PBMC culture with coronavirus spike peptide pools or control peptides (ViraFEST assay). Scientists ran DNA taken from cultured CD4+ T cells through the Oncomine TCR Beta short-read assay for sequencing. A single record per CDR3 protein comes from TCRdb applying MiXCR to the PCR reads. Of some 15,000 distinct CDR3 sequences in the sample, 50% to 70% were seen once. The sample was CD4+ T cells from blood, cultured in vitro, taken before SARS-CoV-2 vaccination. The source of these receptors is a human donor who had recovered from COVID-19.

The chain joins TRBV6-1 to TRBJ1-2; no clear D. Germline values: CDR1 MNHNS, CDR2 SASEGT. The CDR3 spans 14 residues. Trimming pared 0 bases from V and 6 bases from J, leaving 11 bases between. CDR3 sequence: CASSEATPPDGYTF. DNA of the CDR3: TGTGCCAGCAGTGAAGCGACTCCGCCCGATGGCTACACCTTC.

The CDR3 bases are TGCGCCAGCAGCCAGACCCAGGACAGGGGGCCTTATGGCTACACCTTC. It specifies CASSQTQDRGPYGYTF. This chain joins TRBV4-1 and TRBJ1-2, with 11 bases identical to TRBD1. The CDR3 sequence is 16 residues long. With 3 bases clipped from V and 5 bases from J, the junction kept 8 bases outside the gene matches. CDR1 is MGHRA, CDR2 YSYEKL, per germline.

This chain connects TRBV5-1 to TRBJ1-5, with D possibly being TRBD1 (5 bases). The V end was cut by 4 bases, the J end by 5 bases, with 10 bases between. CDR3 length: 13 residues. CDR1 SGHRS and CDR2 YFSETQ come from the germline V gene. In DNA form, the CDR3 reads TGCGCCAGCAGCGTGGTGGGGGATCAGCCCCAGCATTTT. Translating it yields CASSVVGDQPQHF.

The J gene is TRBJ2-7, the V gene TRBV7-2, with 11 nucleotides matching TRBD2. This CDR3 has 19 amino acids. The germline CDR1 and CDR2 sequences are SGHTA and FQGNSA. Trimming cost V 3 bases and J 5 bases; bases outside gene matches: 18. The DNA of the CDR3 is TGTGCCAGCAGCTTGACAAGTAATAACCTAGCGGGGGGAACCCACGAGCAGTACTTC. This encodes CASSLTSNNLAGGTHEQYF.

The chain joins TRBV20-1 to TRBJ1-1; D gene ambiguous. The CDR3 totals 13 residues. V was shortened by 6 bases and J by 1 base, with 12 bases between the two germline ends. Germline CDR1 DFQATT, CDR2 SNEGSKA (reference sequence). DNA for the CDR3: TGCAGTGCCCCGCTAGACGGGAACACTGAAGCTTTCTTT. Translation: CSAPLDGNTEAFF.

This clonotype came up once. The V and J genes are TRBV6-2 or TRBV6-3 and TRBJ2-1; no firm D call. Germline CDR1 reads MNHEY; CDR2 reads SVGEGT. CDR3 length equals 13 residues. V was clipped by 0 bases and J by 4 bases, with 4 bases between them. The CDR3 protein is CASSYSGYNEQFF. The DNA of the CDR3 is TGTGCCAGCAGTTACTCGGGGTACAATGAGCAGTTCTTC.

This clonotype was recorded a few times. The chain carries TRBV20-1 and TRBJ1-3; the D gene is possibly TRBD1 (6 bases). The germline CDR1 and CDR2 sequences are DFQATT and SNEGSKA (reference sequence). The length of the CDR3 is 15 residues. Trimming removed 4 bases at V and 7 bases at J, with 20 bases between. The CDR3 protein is CSATDVWGPGNTIYF. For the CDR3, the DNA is TGCAGTGCTACTGACGTGTGGGGGCCGGGGAACACCATATATTTT.

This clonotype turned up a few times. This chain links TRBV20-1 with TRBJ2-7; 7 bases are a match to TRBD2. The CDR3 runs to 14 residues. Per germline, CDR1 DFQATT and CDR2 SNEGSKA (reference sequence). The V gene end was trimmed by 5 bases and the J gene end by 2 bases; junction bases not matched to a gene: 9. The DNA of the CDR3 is TGCAGTGCTTTCGCTAGCGGAAAGGCCTACGAGCAGTACTTC. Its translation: CSAFASGKAYEQYF.

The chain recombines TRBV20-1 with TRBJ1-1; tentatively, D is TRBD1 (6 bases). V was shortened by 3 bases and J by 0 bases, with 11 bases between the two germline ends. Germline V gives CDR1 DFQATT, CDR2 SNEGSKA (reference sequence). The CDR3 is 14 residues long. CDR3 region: CSASSGTMNTEAFF. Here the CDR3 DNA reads TGCAGTGCTAGTTCCGGGACAATGAACACTGAAGCTTTCTTT.

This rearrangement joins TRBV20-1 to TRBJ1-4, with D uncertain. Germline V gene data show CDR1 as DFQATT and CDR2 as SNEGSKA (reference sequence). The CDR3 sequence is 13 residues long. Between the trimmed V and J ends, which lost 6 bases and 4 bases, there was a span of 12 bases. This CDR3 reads CSALRQFNEKLFF. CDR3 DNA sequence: TGCAGTGCCCTTCGGCAGTTTAATGAAAAACTGTTTTTT.

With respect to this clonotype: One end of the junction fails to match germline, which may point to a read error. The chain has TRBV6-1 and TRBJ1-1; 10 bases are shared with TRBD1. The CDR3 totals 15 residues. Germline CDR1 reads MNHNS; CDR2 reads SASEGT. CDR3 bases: TGTGCCAGCAGGGGAGAGACAGGGGGCAATACTGAAGCTCTCTTT. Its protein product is CASRGETGGNTEALF.

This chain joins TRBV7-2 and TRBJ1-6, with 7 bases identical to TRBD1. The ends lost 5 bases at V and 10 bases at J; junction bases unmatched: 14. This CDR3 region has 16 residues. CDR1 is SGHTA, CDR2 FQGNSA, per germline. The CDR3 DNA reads TGTGCCAGCAGCCCCCCAGGAGGGGGCGCAGGGTCACCCCTCCACTTT. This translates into CASSPPGGGAGSPLHF.

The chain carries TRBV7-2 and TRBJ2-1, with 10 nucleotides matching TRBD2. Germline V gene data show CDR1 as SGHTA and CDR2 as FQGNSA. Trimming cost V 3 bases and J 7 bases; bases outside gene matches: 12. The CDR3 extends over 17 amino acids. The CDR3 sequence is CASSFRLAGAGNNEQFF. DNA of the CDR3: TGTGCCAGCAGCTTTCGTCTAGCGGGAGCAGGGAATAATGAGCAGTTCTTC.

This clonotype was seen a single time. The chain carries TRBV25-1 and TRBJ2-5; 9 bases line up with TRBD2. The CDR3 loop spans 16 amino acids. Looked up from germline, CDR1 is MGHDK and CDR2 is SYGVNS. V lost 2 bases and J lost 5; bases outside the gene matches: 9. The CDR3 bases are TGTGCCAGCAGTGAAGTCGCTAGCGGGGTGATCGAGACCCAGTACTTC. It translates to CASSEVASGVIETQYF.

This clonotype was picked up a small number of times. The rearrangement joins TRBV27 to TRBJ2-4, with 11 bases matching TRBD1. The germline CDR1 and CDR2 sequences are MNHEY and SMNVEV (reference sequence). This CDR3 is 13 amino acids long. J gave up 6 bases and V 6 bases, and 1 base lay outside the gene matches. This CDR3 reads CASRGTGGNIQYF. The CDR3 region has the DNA TGTGCCAGCAGGGGGACAGGGGGAAACATTCAGTACTTC.

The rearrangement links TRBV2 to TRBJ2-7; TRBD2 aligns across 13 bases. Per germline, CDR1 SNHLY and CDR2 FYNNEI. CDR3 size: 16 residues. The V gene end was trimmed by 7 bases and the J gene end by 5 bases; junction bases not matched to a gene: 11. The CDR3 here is CASNNMMGLAGNEQYF. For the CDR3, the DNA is TGTGCCAGCAATAATATGATGGGACTAGCGGGAAACGAGCAGTACTTC.

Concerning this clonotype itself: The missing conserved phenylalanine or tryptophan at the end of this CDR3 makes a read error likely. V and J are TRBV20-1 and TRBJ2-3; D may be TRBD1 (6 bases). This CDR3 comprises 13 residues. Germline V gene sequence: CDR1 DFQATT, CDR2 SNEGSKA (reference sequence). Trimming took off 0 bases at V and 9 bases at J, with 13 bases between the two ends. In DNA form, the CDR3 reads TGCAGTGCTAGAGACCCAGGGGATCGCACGCAGTATCTT. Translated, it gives CSARDPGDRTQYL.

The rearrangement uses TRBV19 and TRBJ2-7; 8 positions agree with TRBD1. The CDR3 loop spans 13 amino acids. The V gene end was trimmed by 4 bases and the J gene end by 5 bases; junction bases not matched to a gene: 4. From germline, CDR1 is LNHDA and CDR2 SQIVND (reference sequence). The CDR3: CASSRTGTHEQYF. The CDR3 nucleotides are TGTGCCAGTAGTAGGACAGGGACCCACGAGCAGTACTTC.

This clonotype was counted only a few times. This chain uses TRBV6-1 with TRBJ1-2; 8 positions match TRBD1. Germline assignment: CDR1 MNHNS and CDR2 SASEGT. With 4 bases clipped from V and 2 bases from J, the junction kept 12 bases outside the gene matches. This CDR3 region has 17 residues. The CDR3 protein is CASSGARTGRSNYGYTF. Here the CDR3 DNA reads TGTGCCAGCAGTGGAGCTAGGACAGGGAGATCAAACTATGGCTACACCTTC.

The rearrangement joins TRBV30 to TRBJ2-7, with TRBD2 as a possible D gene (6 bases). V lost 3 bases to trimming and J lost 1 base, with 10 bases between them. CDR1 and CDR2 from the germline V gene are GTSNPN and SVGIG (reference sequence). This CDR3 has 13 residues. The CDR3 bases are TGTGCCTGGAGGGGACGGGGGTCCTACGAGCAGTACTTC. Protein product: CAWRGRGSYEQYF.